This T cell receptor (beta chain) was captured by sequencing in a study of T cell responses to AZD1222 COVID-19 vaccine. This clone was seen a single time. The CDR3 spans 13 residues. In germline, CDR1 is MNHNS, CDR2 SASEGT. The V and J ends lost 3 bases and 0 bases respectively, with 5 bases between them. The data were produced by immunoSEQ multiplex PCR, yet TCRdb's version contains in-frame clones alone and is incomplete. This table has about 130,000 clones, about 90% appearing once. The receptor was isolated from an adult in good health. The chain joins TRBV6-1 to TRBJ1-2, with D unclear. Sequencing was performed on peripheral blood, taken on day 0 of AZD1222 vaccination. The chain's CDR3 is CASSDSPNYGYTF. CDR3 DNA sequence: TGTGCCAGCAGTGACAGTCCTAACTATGGCTACACCTTC.